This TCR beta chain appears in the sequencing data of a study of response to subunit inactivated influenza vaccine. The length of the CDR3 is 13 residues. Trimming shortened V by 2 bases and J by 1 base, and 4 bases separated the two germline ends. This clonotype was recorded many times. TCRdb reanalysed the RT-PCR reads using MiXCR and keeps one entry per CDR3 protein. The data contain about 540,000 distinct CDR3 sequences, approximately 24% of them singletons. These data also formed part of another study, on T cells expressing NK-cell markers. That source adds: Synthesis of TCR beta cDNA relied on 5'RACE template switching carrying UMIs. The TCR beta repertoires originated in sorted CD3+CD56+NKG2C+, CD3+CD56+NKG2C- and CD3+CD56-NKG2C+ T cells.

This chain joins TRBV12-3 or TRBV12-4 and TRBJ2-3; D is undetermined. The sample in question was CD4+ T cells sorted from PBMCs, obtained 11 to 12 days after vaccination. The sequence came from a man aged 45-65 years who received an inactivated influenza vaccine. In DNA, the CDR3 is TGTGCCAGCAGTTTACCGGGCACAGATACGCAGTATTTT. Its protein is CASSLPGTDTQYF.